The 2 T cell receptor beta chains reported below all come from one sample, sequenced in a study of human T cells and chemical hapten exposure (dated by TCRdb to about 2021). Library generation was performed with 5' RACE. The run used an Illumina MiSeq. Using fastp trimming at Q25 and MiXCR clonotype assembly, TCRdb reanalyzed the public sequencing data and kept in-frame beta chains. Entries are consolidated by CDR3 protein sequence, retaining the most common genes and DNA. The sample has about 140,000 distinct CDR3 sequences on record, 3.5% to 5% of them singletons. The top ten clones comprise approximately 1.3% of the sample. Total RNA was extracted from unfractionated whole blood that had been collected in Tempus Blood RNA tubes. The receptor set was obtained from a female donor in good health.

This clonotype was counted many times. The chain employs TRBV28 and TRBJ1-6; tentative D call: TRBD1 (5 bases). Germline V CDR1 and CDR2: MDHEN, SYDVKM. The CDR3 extends over 14 amino acids. The V end lost 3 bases, the J end lost 8 bases, and 11 bases lay between the germline ends. CDR3 bases: TGTGCCAGCAGTTTTGGGGCCCGGGATTCACCCCTCCACTTT. This sequence encodes CASSFGARDSPLHF.

Remarks on this clonotype: With a much larger clone just one base away, this may be a read error. The V call is TRBV6-1, the J call TRBJ1-1; 7 bases map to TRBD1. This CDR3 has 17 amino acids. Germline V lookup: CDR1 MNHNS, CDR2 SASEGT. J gave up 0 bases and V 0 bases, and 7 bases lay outside the gene matches. The CDR3 sequence is CASSEAFLGQMNTEAFF. The CDR3, as DNA: TGTGCCAGCAGTGAAGCGTTTCTGGGACAGATGAACACTGAAGCTTTCTTT.